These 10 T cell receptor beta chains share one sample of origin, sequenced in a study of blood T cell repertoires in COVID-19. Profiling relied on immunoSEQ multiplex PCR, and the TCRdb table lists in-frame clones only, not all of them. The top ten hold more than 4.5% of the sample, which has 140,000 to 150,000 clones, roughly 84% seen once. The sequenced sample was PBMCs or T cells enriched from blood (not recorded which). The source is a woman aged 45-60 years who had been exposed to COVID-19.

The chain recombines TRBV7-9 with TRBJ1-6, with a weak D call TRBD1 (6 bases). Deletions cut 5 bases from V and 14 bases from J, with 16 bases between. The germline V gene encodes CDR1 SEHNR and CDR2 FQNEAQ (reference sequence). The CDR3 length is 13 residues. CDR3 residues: CASSPSRGQTLHF. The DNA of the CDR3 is TGTGCCAGCAGCCCTTCGAGGGGACAAACCCTCCACTTT. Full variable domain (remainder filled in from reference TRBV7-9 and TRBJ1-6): DTGVSQNPRHKITKRGQNVTFRCDPISEHNRLYWYRQTLGQGPEFLTYFQNEAQLEKSRLLSDRFSAERPKGSFSTLEIQRTEQGDSAMYLCASSPSRGQTLHFGNGTRLTVT.

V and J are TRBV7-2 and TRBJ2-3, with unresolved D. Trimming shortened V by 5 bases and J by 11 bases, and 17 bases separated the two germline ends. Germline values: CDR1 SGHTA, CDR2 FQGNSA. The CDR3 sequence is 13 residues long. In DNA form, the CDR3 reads TGTGCCAGCAGCCCGAGGAGCAGCGCGCGGCAGTATTTT. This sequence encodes CASSPRSSARQYF.

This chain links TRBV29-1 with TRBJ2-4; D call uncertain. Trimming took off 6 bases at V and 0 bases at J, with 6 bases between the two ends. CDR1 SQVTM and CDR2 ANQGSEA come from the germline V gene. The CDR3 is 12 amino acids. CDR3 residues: CSVSEAKNIQYF. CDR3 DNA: TGCAGCGTCAGTGAAGCCAAAAACATTCAGTACTTC.

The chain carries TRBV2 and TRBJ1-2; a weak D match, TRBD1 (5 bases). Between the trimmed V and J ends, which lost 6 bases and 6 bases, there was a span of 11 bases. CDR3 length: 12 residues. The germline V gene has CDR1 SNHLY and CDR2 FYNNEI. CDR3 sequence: CASSQGVDGYTF. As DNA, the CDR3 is TGTGCCAGCAGCCAGGGCGTTGATGGCTACACCTTC.

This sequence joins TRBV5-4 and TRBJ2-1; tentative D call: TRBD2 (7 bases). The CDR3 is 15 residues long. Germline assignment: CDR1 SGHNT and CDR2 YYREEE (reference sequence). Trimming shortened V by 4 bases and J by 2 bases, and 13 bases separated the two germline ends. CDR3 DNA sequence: TGTGCCAGCAGCCCAGGAGGGGGGGCCTACAATGAGCAGTTCTTC. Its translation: CASSPGGGAYNEQFF.

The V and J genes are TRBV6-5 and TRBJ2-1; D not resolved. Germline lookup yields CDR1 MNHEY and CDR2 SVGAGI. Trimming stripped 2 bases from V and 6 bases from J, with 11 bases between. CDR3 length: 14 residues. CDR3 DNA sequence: TGTGCCAGCAGTTACGCGCCGGTCGTCAATGAGCAGTTCTTC. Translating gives CASSYAPVVNEQFF.

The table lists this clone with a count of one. The chain's CDR3 is CASSQVPGGGYGYTF. As DNA, the CDR3 is TGCGCCAGCAGCCAAGTTCCCGGGGGAGGGTATGGCTACACCTTC. The rearrangement links TRBV4-1 to TRBJ1-2; TRBD1 is a possible D gene (5 bases). The V gene's germline CDR1 is MGHRA and CDR2 YSYEKL. Trimming took 1 base from V and 5 from J, leaving 14 bases between them. The CDR3 sequence is 15 residues long.

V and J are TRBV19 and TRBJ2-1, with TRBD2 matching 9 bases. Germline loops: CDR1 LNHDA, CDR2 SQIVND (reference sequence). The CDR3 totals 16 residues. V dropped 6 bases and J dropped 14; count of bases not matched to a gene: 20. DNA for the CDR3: TGTGCCAGTAGCGAACAGGTAGCGGGAGATAGGTTCCGGGAGTTCTTC. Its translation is CASSEQVAGDRFREFF.

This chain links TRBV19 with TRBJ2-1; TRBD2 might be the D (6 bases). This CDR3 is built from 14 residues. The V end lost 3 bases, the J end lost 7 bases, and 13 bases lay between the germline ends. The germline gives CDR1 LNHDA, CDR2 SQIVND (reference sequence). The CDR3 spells CASSIRPGTNEQFF. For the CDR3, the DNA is TGTGCCAGTAGTATTAGGCCAGGGACTAATGAGCAGTTCTTC.

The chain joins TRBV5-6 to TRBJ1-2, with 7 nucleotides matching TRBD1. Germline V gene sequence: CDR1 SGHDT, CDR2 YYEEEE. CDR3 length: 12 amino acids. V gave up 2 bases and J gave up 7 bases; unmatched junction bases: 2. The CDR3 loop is CASSFDRVGYTF. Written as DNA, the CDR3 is TGTGCCAGCAGCTTCGACAGGGTTGGCTACACCTTC.